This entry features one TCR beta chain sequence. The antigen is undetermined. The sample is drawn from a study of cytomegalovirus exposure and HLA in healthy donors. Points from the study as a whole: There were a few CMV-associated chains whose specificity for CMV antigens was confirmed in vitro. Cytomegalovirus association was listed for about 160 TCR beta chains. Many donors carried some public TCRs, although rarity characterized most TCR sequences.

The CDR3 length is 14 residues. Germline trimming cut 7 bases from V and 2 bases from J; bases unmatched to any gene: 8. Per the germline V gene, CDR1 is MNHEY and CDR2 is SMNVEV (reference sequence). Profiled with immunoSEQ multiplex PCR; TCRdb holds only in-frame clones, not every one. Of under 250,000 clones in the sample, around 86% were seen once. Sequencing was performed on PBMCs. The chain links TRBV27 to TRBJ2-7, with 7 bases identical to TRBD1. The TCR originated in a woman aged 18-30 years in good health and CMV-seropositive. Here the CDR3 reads CASTPDRTAYEQYF. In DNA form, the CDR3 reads TGTGCCAGCACCCCGGACAGGACCGCCTACGAGCAGTACTTC.